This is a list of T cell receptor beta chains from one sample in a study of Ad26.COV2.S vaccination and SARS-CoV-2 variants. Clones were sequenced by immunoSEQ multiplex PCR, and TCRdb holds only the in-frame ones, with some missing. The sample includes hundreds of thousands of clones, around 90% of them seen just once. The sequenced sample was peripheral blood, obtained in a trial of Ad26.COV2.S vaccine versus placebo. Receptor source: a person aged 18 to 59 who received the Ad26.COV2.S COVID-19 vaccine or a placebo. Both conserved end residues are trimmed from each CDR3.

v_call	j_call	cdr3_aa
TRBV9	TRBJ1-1	ASSVLGTGVGEAF
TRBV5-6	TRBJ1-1	ASSPSENTEAF
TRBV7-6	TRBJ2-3	ASSTRGSTDTQY
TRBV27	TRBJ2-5	ASSTRLGLKTQY
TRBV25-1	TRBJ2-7	ASSPGPIYEQY
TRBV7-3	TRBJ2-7	ASSSLQQYEQY
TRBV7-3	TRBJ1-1	ASSLSSDTEAF
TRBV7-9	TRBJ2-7	ASSGALYEQY
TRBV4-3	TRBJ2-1	ASSPRTSGGGYNEQF
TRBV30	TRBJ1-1	AWELGQVNTEAF
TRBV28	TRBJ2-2	ASSLTWGRVGTGELF
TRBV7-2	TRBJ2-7	ASSLDTGARNEQY
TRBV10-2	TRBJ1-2	ASSEQGDIYGYT
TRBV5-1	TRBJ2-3	ASSISGGNTDTQY
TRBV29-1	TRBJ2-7	SAVTWTRGSYEQY
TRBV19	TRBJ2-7	ASSPTSGRVEQY
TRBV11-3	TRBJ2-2	ASSLGGNTGELF
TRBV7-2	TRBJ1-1	ASSPLVGNTEAF
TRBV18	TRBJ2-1	ASSPLSNEQF
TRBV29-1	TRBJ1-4	SVEDNGKTAEKLF
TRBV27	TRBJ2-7	ASSLISDSTYYEQY
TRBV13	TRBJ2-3	ASSHGQLTDTQY
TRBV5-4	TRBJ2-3	ASSPTGSDTQY
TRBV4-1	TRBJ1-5	ASSQPGTPNQPQH
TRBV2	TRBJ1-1	ASSEWENTEAF
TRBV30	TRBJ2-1	AWSVDRVGEQF
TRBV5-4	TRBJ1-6	ASTRDRGTSSPLH
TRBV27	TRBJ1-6	ASSLSRPLGKMALH
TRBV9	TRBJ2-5	ASSVEPLGVETQY
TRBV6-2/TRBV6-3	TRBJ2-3	ASSYDVIGGDTQY
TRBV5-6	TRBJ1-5	ASSLWTRQENQPQH
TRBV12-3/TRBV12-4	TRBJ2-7	ASSRTWEQY
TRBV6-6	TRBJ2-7	ASSYAKSSYEQY
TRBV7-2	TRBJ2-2	ASRTSGGRIGELF
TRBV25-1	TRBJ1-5	ASSEALVSQPQH
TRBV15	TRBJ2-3	ATSRDLADTQY
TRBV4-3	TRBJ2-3	ASSQDGQGDPTDTQY
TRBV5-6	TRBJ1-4	ASSPDRRRFATNEKLF
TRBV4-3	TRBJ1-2	ASSQEGVGSGYT
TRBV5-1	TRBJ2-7	ASSLAYEQY
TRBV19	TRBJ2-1	ASSTRQGGQF
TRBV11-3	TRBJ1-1	ASSSTTENTEAF
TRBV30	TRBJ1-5	AWSPGTGGFSPQH
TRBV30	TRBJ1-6	ASTQGLDSPLH
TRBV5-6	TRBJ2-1	ASSYTSGSYNEQF
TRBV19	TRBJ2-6	ASSTLRTVNSGANVLT
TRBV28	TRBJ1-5	ASSPAGRGEFGNQPQH
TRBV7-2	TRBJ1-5	ASSLEAHQPQH
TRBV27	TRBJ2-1	ASSRLAGTHHNEQF
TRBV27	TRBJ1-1	ASGDRGLGTEAF
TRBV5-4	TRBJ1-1	ASSGTGSGITEAF
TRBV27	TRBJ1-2	ASSLAGGYGYT
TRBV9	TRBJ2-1	ASSTQGFPYNEQF
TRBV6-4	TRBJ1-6	ASSPSPGQTLH
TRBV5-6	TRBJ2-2	ASSVGAGELF
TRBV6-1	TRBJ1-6	ASSEDRGGGSPLH
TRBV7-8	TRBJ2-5	ASRGTSGEQETQY
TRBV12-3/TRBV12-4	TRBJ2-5	ASSSSDEETQY
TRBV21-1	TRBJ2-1	ASSKMRTGKGGYNEQF
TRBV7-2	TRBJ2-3	ASSRRTSSSTDTQY